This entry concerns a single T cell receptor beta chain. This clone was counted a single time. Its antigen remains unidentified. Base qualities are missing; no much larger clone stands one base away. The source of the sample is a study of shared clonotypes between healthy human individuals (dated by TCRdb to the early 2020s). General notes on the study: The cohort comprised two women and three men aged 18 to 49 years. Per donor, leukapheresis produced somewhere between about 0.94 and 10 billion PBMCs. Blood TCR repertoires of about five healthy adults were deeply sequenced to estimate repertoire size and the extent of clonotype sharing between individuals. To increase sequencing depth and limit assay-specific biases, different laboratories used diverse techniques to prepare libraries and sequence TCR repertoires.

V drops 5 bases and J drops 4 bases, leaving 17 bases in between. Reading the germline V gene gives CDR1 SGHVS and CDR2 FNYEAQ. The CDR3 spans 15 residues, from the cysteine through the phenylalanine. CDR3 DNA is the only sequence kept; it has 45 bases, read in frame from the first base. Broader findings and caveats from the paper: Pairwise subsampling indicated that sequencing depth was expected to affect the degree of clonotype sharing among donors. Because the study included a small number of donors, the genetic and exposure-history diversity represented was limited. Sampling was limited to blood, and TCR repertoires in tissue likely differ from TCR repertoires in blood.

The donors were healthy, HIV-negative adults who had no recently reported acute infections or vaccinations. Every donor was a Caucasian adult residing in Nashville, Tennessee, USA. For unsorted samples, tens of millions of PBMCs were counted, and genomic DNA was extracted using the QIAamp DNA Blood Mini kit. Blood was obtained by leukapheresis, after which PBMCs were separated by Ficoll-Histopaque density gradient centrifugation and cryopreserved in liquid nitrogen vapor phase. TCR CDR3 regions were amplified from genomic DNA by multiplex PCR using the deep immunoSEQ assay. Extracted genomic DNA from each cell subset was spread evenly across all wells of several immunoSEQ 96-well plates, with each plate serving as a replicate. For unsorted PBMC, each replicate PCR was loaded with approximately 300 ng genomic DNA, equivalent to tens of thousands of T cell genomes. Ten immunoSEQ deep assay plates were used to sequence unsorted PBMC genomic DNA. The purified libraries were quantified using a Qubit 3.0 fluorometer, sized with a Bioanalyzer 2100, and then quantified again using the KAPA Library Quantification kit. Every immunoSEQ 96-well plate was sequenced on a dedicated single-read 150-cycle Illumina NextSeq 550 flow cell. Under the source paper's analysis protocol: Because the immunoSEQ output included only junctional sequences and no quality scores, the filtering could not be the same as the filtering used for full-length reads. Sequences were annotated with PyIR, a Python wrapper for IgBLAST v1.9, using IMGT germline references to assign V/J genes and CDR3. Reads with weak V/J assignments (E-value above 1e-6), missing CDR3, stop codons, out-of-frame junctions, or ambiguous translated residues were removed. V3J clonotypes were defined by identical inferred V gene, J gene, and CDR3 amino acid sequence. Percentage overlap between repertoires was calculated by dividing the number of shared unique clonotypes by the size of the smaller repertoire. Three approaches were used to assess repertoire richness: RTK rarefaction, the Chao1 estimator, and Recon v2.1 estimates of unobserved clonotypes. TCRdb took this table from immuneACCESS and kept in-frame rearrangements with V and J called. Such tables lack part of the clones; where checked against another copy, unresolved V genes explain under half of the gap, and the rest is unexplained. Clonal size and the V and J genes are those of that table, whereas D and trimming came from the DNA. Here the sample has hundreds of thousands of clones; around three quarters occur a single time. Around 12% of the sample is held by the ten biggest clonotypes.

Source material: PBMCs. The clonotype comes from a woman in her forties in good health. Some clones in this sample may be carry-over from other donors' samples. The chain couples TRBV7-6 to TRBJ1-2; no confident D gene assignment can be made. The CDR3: CASSGSVESRYGYTF. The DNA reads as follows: TGTGCCAGCAGCGGCTCCGTTGAATCTCGCTATGGCTACACCTTC.